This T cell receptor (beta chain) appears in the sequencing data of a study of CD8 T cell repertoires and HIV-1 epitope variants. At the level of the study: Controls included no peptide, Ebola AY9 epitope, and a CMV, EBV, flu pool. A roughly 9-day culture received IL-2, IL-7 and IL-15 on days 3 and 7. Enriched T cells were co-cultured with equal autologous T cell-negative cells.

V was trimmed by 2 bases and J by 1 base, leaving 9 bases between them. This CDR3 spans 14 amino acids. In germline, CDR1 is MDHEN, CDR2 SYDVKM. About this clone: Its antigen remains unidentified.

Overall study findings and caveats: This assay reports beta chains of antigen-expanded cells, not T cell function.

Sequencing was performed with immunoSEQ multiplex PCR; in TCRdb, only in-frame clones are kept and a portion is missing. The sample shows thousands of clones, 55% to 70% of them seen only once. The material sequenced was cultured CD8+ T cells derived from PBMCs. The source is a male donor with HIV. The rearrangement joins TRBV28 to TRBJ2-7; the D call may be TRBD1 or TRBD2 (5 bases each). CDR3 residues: CASSLGDGSYEQYF. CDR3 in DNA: TGTGCCAGCAGTTTAGGGGACGGTTCCTACGAGCAGTACTTC. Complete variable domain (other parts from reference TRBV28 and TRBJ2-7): DVKVTQSSRYLVKRTGEKVFLECVQDMDHENMFWYRQDPGLGLRLIYFSYDVKMKEKGDIPEGYSVSREKKERFSLILESASTNQTSMYLCASSLGDGSYEQYFGPGTRLTVT.